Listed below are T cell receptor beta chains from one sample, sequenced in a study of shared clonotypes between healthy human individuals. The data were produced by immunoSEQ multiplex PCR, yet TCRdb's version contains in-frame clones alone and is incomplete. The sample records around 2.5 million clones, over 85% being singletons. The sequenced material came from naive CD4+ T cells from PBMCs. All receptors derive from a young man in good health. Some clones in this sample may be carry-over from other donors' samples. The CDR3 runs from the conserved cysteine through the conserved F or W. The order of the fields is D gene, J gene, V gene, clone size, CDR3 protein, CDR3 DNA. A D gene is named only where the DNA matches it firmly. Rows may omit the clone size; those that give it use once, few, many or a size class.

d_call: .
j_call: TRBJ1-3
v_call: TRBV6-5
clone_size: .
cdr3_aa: CASSYGSLLYF
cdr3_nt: TGTGCCAGCAGTTACGGCAGTCTTTTATATTTT

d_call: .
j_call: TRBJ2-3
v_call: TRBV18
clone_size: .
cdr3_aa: CASSPRLSTDTQYF
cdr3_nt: TGTGCCAGCTCACCGCGTCTGAGCACAGATACGCAGTATTTT

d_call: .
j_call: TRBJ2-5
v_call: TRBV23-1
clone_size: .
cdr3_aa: CASSHVQGQETQYF
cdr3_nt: TGCGCCAGCAGTCACGTACAGGGTCAAGAGACCCAGTACTTC

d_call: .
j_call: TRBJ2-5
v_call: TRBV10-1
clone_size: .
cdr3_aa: CASSPGSRTGAGETQYF
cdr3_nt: TGCGCCAGCAGTCCGGGATCGCGAACTGGGGCCGGAGAGACCCAGTACTTC

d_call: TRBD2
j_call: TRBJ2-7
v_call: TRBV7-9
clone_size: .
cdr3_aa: CASRLAGESYEQYF
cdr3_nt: TGTGCCAGCAGACTAGCGGGAGAGTCCTACGAGCAGTACTTC

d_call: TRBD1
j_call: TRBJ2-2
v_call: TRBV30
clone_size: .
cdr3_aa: CAWSVSLTGAGELFF
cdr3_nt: TGTGCCTGGAGTGTGAGTCTGACAGGGGCCGGGGAGCTGTTTTTT

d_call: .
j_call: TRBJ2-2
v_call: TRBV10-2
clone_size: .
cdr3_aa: CASSGPNWDTGELFF
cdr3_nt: TGCGCCAGCAGCGGACCTAATTGGGACACCGGGGAGCTGTTTTTT

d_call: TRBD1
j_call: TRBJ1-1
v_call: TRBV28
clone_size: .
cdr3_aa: CASSPTRQGWAEAFF
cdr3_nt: TGTGCCAGCAGTCCTACCCGACAGGGTTGGGCTGAAGCTTTCTTT

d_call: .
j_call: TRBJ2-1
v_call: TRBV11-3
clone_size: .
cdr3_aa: CASSLGFQEQFF
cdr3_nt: TGTGCCAGCAGCTTGGGCTTTCAGGAGCAGTTCTTC

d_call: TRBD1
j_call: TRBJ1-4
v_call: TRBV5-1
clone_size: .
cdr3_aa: CASSGSGTGNEKLFF
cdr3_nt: TGCGCCAGCAGCGGATCCGGGACAGGGAATGAAAAACTGTTTTTT

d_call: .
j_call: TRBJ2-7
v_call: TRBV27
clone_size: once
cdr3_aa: CASSLPWDRQSYEQYF
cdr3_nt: TGTGCCAGCAGTTTACCTTGGGACCGGCAGTCCTACGAGCAGTACTTC

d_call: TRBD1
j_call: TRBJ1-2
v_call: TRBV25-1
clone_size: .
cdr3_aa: CASSEPGQALGYGYTF
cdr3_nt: TGTGCCAGCAGTGAACCGGGACAGGCCCTTGGGTATGGCTACACCTTC

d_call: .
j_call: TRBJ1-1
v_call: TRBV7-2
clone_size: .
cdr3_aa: CASSLVGRGMTEAFF
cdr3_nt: TGTGCCAGCAGCTTAGTTGGCAGGGGTATGACTGAAGCTTTCTTT

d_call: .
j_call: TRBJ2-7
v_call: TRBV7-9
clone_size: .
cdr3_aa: CASSPLVESHKGEQYF
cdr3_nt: TGTGCCAGCAGCCCCCTCGTGGAGTCCCACAAAGGAGAGCAGTACTTC

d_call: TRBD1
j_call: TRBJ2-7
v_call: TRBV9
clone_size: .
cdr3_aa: CASSGRDRAYEQYF
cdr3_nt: TGTGCCAGCAGCGGCCGGGACAGGGCTTACGAGCAGTACTTC

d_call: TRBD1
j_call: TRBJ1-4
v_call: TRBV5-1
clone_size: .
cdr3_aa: CASSLAGGGSEKLFF
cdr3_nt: TGCGCCAGCAGCTTGGCAGGGGGAGGTAGTGAAAAACTGTTTTTT

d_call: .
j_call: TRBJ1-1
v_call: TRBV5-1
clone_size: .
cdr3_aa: CASSLDFGGGGAFF
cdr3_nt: TGCGCCAGCAGCTTGGACTTTGGGGGCGGAGGAGCTTTCTTT

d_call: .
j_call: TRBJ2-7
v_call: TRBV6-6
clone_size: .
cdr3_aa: CASRRLYEQYF
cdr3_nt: TGTGCCAGCAGGCGACTCTACGAGCAGTACTTC

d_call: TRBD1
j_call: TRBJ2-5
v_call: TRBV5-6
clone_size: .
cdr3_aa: CASSLGTGVYETQYF
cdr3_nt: TGTGCCAGCAGCTTGGGGACAGGGGTCTACGAGACCCAGTACTTC

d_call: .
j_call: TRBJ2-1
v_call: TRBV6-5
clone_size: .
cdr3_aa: CASSYSKYDEQFF
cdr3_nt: TGTGCCAGCAGTTACTCGAAGTATGACGAGCAGTTCTTC